Following are 19 T cell receptor beta chains from one sample sequenced in a study of CD8 T cells in Susac syndrome. Random-hexamer reverse transcription was applied to about 0.5 to 1 ug RNA. Via MiXCR, TCRdb re-called the immunoSEQ multiplex PCR reads, giving one row per CDR3 protein. The sample lists roughly 150,000 distinct CDR3 sequences; over 85% were seen once. Sequenced: CD8+ T cells from PBMCs. The receptors were sampled from a human donor with multiple sclerosis.

The chain is built from TRBV7-2 and TRBJ1-6; no clear D. CDR1 is SGHTA and CDR2 is FQGNSA in the germline V gene. The germline V and J ends were trimmed by 5 bases and 9 bases, with 11 bases remaining between them. The CDR3 has 13 residues. The CDR3 bases are TGTGCCAGCAGCCCGGGCTGGGGTTCACCCCTCCACTTT. This encodes CASSPGWGSPLHF.

The V gene is TRBV20-1, the J gene TRBJ2-1; 8 positions match TRBD2. V lost 0 bases, J lost 10 bases, and 14 bases stayed unmatched. The CDR3 has 16 amino acids. From germline, CDR1 is DFQATT and CDR2 SNEGSKA (reference sequence). The DNA of the CDR3 is TGCAGTGCTAGAGACCCCGGGACTAGGACGCTCCGGGAGCAGTTCTTC. This encodes CSARDPGTRTLREQFF.

The chain is built from TRBV9 and TRBJ2-3; D is possibly TRBD2 (6 bases). CDR1 and CDR2 (germline): SGDLS, YYNGEE. The CDR3 has 14 residues. V was cut by 3 bases and J by 4 bases, with 12 bases left in between. CDR3 in DNA: TGTGCCAGCAGCGCGGGACTGCGGCCAGATACGCAGTATTTT. Protein: CASSAGLRPDTQYF.

This chain links TRBV12-3 or TRBV12-4 with TRBJ2-2, with D perhaps TRBD1 or TRBD2 (5 bases each). This CDR3 region has 12 residues. V shed 3 bases and J shed 9 bases, with 8 bases lying between them. The CDR3 here is CASSFGGWELFF. The CDR3 coding sequence is TGTGCCAGCAGTTTTGGGGGATGGGAGCTGTTTTTT.

This chain connects TRBV9 to TRBJ1-2; D not resolved. This CDR3 comprises 13 residues. Germline lookup yields CDR1 SGDLS and CDR2 YYNGEE. Trimming took 3 bases from V and 5 from J, leaving 11 bases between them. The CDR3 nucleotides read TGTGCCAGCAGCGGACATGTAGCTTATGGCTACACCTTC. Amino acid sequence: CASSGHVAYGYTF.

The V and J genes are TRBV20-1 and TRBJ2-3, with TRBD2 identical over 7 bases. The CDR3 loop spans 16 amino acids. Trimming at V came to 0 bases and at J to 4 bases, leaving 10 bases not matched to a gene. Germline CDR1 is DFQATT and CDR2 is SNEGSKA (reference sequence). The CDR3, as DNA: TGCAGTGCTAGAGATGTGCGGGGACTACGCCCAGATACGCAGTATTTT. Translation gives CSARDVRGLRPDTQYF.

This clonotype appeared once. The J gene is TRBJ2-7, the V gene TRBV7-9; tentatively, D is TRBD2 (5 bases). CDR1 is SEHNR, CDR2 FQNEAQ, per germline (reference sequence). The length of the CDR3 is 13 residues. Trimming left V 10 bases short and J 3 bases short, with 16 bases between. The CDR3 protein is CATAGPWDYEQYF. DNA for the CDR3: TGTGCCACCGCGGGTCCCTGGGACTACGAGCAGTACTTC.

This chain uses TRBV2 with TRBJ1-2; no firm D call. V was clipped by 2 bases and J by 6 bases, with 10 bases between them. Germline CDR1 is SNHLY and CDR2 is FYNNEI. This CDR3 has 13 residues. The CDR3 region has the DNA TGTGCCAGCAGTGAAACCCGTGTGGATGGCTACACCTTC. Translation: CASSETRVDGYTF.

This chain uses TRBV7-8 with TRBJ1-1; possible D gene TRBD1, 6 bases. The germline V gene has CDR1 SGHVS and CDR2 FQNEAQ. The CDR3 runs to 14 residues. V was shortened by 1 base and J by 5 bases, with 11 bases between the two germline ends. CDR3 nucleotides: TGTGCCAGCAGCTTAGGGACAGCCCGAACTGAAGCTTTCTTT. Translation gives CASSLGTARTEAFF.

V and J are TRBV5-1 and TRBJ1-1; 7 nucleotides agree with TRBD1. V shed 4 bases and J 5 bases; nucleotides not matched to a gene: 8. CDR3 length: 14 amino acids. Germline V gene data show CDR1 as SGHRS and CDR2 as YFSETQ. The CDR3 reads CASSPRQGGTEAFF. The CDR3 DNA follows: TGCGCCAGCAGCCCTCGGCAGGGGGGAACTGAAGCTTTCTTT.

This chain links TRBV29-1 with TRBJ1-1, with 7 nucleotides matching TRBD1. Germline-derived CDR1 and CDR2 are SQVTM and ANQGSEA. With V trimmed by 7 bases and J by 0 bases, 5 bases remained unmatched. This CDR3 is built from 13 residues. The CDR3 reads CSARDSMNTEAFF. The CDR3 DNA reads TGCAGCGCCAGGGACAGCATGAACACTGAAGCTTTCTTT.

Note on this clonotype: This is likely a read error, given that the CDR3 carries no conserved phenylalanine or tryptophan at its end. The chain uses TRBV5-1 and TRBJ2-1; 8 bases line up with TRBD1. The CDR3 has 15 amino acids. CDR1 is SGHRS, CDR2 YFSETQ, per germline. The CDR3 sequence is CASSLFGQGGNEQFI. Written as DNA, the CDR3 is TGTGCCAGCAGCTTGTTCGGACAGGGCGGTAATGAGCAGTTCATC.

The rearrangement joins TRBV5-6 to TRBJ1-4; 8 positions agree with TRBD1. The CDR3 spans 14 residues. J lost 10 bases, V lost 0 bases, and 5 bases had no gene match. CDR1 is SGHDT, CDR2 YYEEEE, per germline. CDR3 sequence (DNA): TGTGCCAGCAGCTTGGGGACAGGGCTAGGAAAACTGTTTTTT. This codes for CASSLGTGLGKLFF. Drawing the rest from reference TRBV5-6 and TRBJ1-4, the complete variable domain is DAGVTQSPTHLIKTRGQQVTLRCSPKSGHDTVSWYQQALGQGPQFIFQYYEEEERQRGNFPDRFSGHQFPNYSSELNVNALLLGDSALYLCASSLGTGLGKLFFGSGTQLSVL.

The V and J genes are TRBV30 and TRBJ1-2; a weak D match, TRBD1 (5 bases). The V and J ends lost 3 bases and 6 bases respectively, with 20 bases between them. Germline CDR1 and CDR2: GTSNPN and SVGIG (reference sequence). The CDR3 has 15 amino acids. The CDR3 coding sequence is TGTGCCTGGAGAAGGGATGGCGGGGGAAATAATGGCTACACCTTC. It specifies CAWRRDGGGNNGYTF. The whole variable domain, filled in from reference TRBV30 and TRBJ1-2, reads SQTIHQWPATLVQPVGSPLSLECTVEGTSNPNLYWYRQAAGRGLQLLFYSVGIGQISSEVPQNLSASRPQDRQFILSSKKLLLSDSGFYLCAWRRDGGGNNGYTFGSGTRLTVV.

This sequence joins TRBV7-9 and TRBJ1-2; D not resolved. The ends were cut back, 4 bases at V and 8 bases at J, with 8 bases in the middle. In germline, CDR1 is SEHNR, CDR2 FQNEAQ (reference sequence). CDR3 size: 11 residues. CDR3 region: CASSSTWGYTF. The CDR3 coding sequence is TGTGCCAGCAGCTCGACCTGGGGCTACACCTTC.

The J gene is TRBJ2-6, the V gene TRBV5-6; perhaps TRBD1 as D (6 bases). There are 15 residues in the CDR3. The ends were cut back, 0 bases at V and 5 bases at J, with 9 bases in the middle. In germline, CDR1 is SGHDT, CDR2 YYEEEE. CDR3 DNA: TGTGCCAGCAGCTTGGATAGGGACAGGGCCAACGTCCTGACTTTC. Translated, it gives CASSLDRDRANVLTF.

The V and J genes are TRBV20-1 and TRBJ1-6; 7 bases are shared with TRBD1. The germline V gene encodes CDR1 DFQATT and CDR2 SNEGSKA (reference sequence). The ends lost 3 bases at V and 5 bases at J; junction bases unmatched: 7. This CDR3 is 15 amino acids long. CDR3 protein: CSARGSRGNNSPLHF. Written as DNA, the CDR3 is TGCAGTGCTAGGGGATCCAGGGGGAATAATTCACCCCTCCACTTT.

This clonotype was detected only once. The chain uses TRBV29-1 and TRBJ2-7; D might be TRBD2 (6 bases). Germline V gives CDR1 SQVTM, CDR2 ANQGSEA. V lost 7 bases and J lost 6, with 19 bases in between. The CDR3 has 13 amino acids. CDR3 bases: TGCAGCGCCGTACAGGCGGAGGAGGGCGAGCAGTACTTC. Translating it yields CSAVQAEEGEQYF.

The chain links TRBV2 to TRBJ2-5; TRBD2 is a possible D gene (6 bases). There are 12 residues in the CDR3. Trimming removed 11 bases from V and 5 bases from J, with 15 bases in between. CDR1 is SNHLY, CDR2 FYNNEI, per germline. The CDR3 nucleotides are TGTGCCGACGACCCCGGAGGGGAGACCCAGTACTTC. Translated: CADDPGGETQYF.